These T cell receptor beta chains were read from a single sample in a study of post-analysis software for immune sequencing data. MiXCR was run by TCRdb on the PCR reads, yielding one entry per CDR3 protein. The table shows about 560,000 distinct CDR3 sequences, with 44% occurring only once. The sequenced sample was blood. These receptors were obtained from a girl between 5 and 17 years old with multiple sclerosis. CDR3s include the opening cysteine and the closing phenylalanine or tryptophan. Fields, in order: CDR3 length, clone size, V gene, J gene, D gene, CDR3 protein, CDR3 DNA. D genes are given only for firm matches. Not every row has a clone size; where given, it reads once, few, many or a size class.

len: 13
abundance: once
v_gene: TRBV6-4
j_gene: TRBJ1-1
d_gene: -
CDR3aa: CASSDSSYTEAFF
CDR3nt: TGTGCCAGCAGTGACTCTAGCTACACTGAAGCTTTCTTT

len: 16
abundance: -
v_gene: TRBV12-3/TRBV12-4
j_gene: TRBJ2-7
d_gene: TRBD1
CDR3aa: CASRGTGGESGYEQYF
CDR3nt: TGTGCCAGCAGAGGGACAGGGGGCGAGTCTGGCTACGAGCAGTACTTC

len: 17
abundance: -
v_gene: TRBV20-1
j_gene: TRBJ2-4
d_gene: -
CDR3aa: CSARDRSRGPTKNIQYF
CDR3nt: TGCAGTGCTAGAGATCGTAGCAGGGGTCCAACCAAAAACATTCAGTACTTC

len: 12
abundance: few
v_gene: TRBV10-3
j_gene: TRBJ2-1
d_gene: -
CDR3aa: CAIRGGDNEQFF
CDR3nt: TGTGCCATCAGGGGGGGAGACAATGAGCAGTTCTTC

len: 13
abundance: -
v_gene: TRBV10-3
j_gene: TRBJ1-2
d_gene: TRBD1
CDR3aa: CAIGQGAFYGYTF
CDR3nt: TGTGCCATAGGACAGGGGGCCTTCTATGGCTACACCTTC

len: 14
abundance: few
v_gene: TRBV27
j_gene: TRBJ2-1
d_gene: -
CDR3aa: CASSPTPSYNEQFF
CDR3nt: TGTGCCAGCAGTCCGACACCTTCCTACAATGAGCAGTTCTTC

len: 12
abundance: -
v_gene: TRBV2
j_gene: TRBJ2-5
d_gene: -
CDR3aa: CASSEAYETQYF
CDR3nt: TGTGCCAGCAGTGAGGCGTATGAGACCCAGTACTTC

len: 14
abundance: -
v_gene: TRBV2
j_gene: TRBJ1-5
d_gene: TRBD1
CDR3aa: CASSRDRGGQPQHF
CDR3nt: TGTGCCAGCAGCCGCGACAGGGGAGGACAGCCCCAGCATTTT

len: 12
abundance: few
v_gene: TRBV10-3
j_gene: TRBJ2-7
d_gene: -
CDR3aa: CAISESPYEQYF
CDR3nt: TGTGCCATCAGTGAGTCCCCCTACGAGCAGTACTTC

len: 11
abundance: few
v_gene: TRBV29-1
j_gene: TRBJ2-3
d_gene: -
CDR3aa: CSSGPTDTQYF
CDR3nt: TGCAGCTCCGGACCAACCGATACGCAGTATTTT

len: 17
abundance: -
v_gene: TRBV27
j_gene: TRBJ1-2
d_gene: -
CDR3aa: CASSLPMGAAVEDGYTF
CDR3nt: TGCGCCAGCAGTTTACCGATGGGGGCGGCGGTAGAAGACGGCTACACCTTC

len: 14
abundance: -
v_gene: TRBV7-8
j_gene: TRBJ1-1
d_gene: -
CDR3aa: CASSLALGGTEAFF
CDR3nt: TGTGCCAGCAGCTTAGCTCTTGGAGGCACTGAAGCTTTCTTT

len: 12
abundance: -
v_gene: TRBV7-2
j_gene: TRBJ2-1
d_gene: TRBD2
CDR3aa: CASSSHGREQFF
CDR3nt: TGTGCCAGCAGCTCCCACGGGAGGGAGCAGTTCTTC

len: 15
abundance: -
v_gene: TRBV5-6
j_gene: TRBJ2-7
d_gene: -
CDR3aa: CASRPRQDLSMMEYF
CDR3nt: TGTGCCAGCAGACCCAGACAGGATCTGAGTATGATGGAGTACTTC

len: 14
abundance: -
v_gene: TRBV20-1
j_gene: TRBJ2-7
d_gene: -
CDR3aa: CSARDLHYSYEQYF
CDR3nt: TGCAGTGCTAGAGATCTCCATTACTCCTACGAGCAGTACTTC

len: 16
abundance: -
v_gene: TRBV4-1
j_gene: TRBJ2-1
d_gene: TRBD1
CDR3aa: CASSLFDRGRGDEQFF
CDR3nt: TGCGCCAGCAGCCTCTTCGACAGGGGGCGAGGAGATGAGCAGTTCTTC

len: 13
abundance: -
v_gene: TRBV7-9
j_gene: TRBJ2-7
d_gene: -
CDR3aa: CASSKTDGYEQYF
CDR3nt: TGTGCCAGCAGCAAAACTGACGGCTACGAGCAGTACTTC

len: 15
abundance: -
v_gene: TRBV6-5
j_gene: TRBJ2-7
d_gene: TRBD1
CDR3aa: CASRSSGTGPYEQYF
CDR3nt: TGTGCCAGCAGATCCTCCGGGACAGGGCCCTACGAGCAGTACTTC

len: 13
abundance: few
v_gene: TRBV6-1
j_gene: TRBJ1-2
d_gene: -
CDR3aa: CASSEIGGAGYTF
CDR3nt: TGTGCCAGCAGTGAAATAGGAGGGGCCGGCTACACCTTC

len: 15
abundance: -
v_gene: TRBV20-1
j_gene: TRBJ2-1
d_gene: -
CDR3aa: CSAIPLVSSYNEQFF
CDR3nt: TGCAGTGCTATCCCCCTCGTCAGCTCCTACAATGAGCAGTTCTTC

len: 15
abundance: -
v_gene: TRBV6-5
j_gene: TRBJ2-7
d_gene: TRBD2
CDR3aa: CASSYGSGRAYEQYF
CDR3nt: TGTGCCAGCAGTTACGGTAGCGGGAGGGCCTACGAGCAGTACTTC

len: 16
abundance: few
v_gene: TRBV7-6
j_gene: TRBJ2-5
d_gene: TRBD2
CDR3aa: CASSLLGAGGPETQYF
CDR3nt: TGTGCCAGCAGCTTATTAGGAGCGGGGGGCCCAGAGACCCAGTACTTC

len: 18
abundance: -
v_gene: TRBV6-5
j_gene: TRBJ2-5
d_gene: TRBD1
CDR3aa: CASSYLRPGQGDQETQYF
CDR3nt: TGTGCCAGCAGTTACTTAAGACCGGGACAGGGGGACCAAGAGACCCAGTACTTC

len: 13
abundance: few
v_gene: TRBV20-1
j_gene: TRBJ2-7
d_gene: -
CDR3aa: CSAFRDGTYEQYF
CDR3nt: TGCAGTGCTTTTCGGGACGGCACCTACGAGCAGTACTTC

len: 13
abundance: few
v_gene: TRBV20-1
j_gene: TRBJ1-2
d_gene: -
CDR3aa: CSARVGSTETYTF
CDR3nt: TGCAGTGCTAGAGTGGGGTCAACAGAAACCTACACCTTC

len: 13
abundance: -
v_gene: TRBV6-1
j_gene: TRBJ2-3
d_gene: -
CDR3aa: CASSSDLPDTQYF
CDR3nt: TGTGCCAGCAGTTCGGACCTCCCAGATACGCAGTATTTT

len: 13
abundance: -
v_gene: TRBV7-2
j_gene: TRBJ2-3
d_gene: -
CDR3aa: CAGSLVRGDTQYF
CDR3nt: TGTGCCGGCAGCTTAGTCCGGGGAGATACGCAGTATTTT

len: 16
abundance: few
v_gene: TRBV9
j_gene: TRBJ2-1
d_gene: -
CDR3aa: CASSVGVGRINNEQFF
CDR3nt: TGTGCCAGCAGCGTAGGGGTCGGGAGAATTAACAATGAGCAGTTCTTC

len: 14
abundance: -
v_gene: TRBV7-3
j_gene: TRBJ1-1
d_gene: -
CDR3aa: CTSSSDAGDTEAFF
CDR3nt: TGTACCAGCAGCTCCGACGCGGGGGACACTGAAGCTTTCTTT

len: 15
abundance: -
v_gene: TRBV20-1
j_gene: TRBJ2-1
d_gene: TRBD1
CDR3aa: CSASPKNTGAGEQFF
CDR3nt: TGCAGTGCTAGCCCTAAAAACACAGGGGCCGGTGAGCAGTTCTTC

len: 15
abundance: few
v_gene: TRBV4-2
j_gene: TRBJ2-1
d_gene: -
CDR3aa: CASSQDLTGDNEQFF
CDR3nt: TGTGCCAGCAGCCAAGATCTTACTGGGGACAATGAGCAGTTCTTC

len: 17
abundance: -
v_gene: TRBV7-2
j_gene: TRBJ2-3
d_gene: TRBD2
CDR3aa: CASSLGPTSGRTDTQYF
CDR3nt: TGTGCCAGCAGCTTAGGTCCGACTAGCGGGAGGACAGATACGCAGTATTTT

len: 14
abundance: -
v_gene: TRBV2
j_gene: TRBJ2-3
d_gene: -
CDR3aa: CASSVGGQADTQYF
CDR3nt: TGTGCCAGCAGTGTGGGGGGGCAGGCAGATACGCAGTATTTT